Each of the 3 T cell receptor beta chains below was sequenced from the same sample in a study of control samples from healthy donors and cancer patients. This table comes from immunoSEQ multiplex PCR, and its TCRdb copy is limited to in-frame clones, with some not included. This sample carries approximately 150,000 clones, nearly 96% of them seen once, and the ten largest clones take approximately 0.93%. The sequencing sample was made of blood. All receptors derive from a woman aged 30 to 39 in good health.

The chain carries TRBV4-1 and TRBJ1-1; unclear D gene. Germline-derived CDR1 and CDR2 are MGHRA and YSYEKL. V lost 0 bases, J lost 10 bases, and 12 bases lay in between. This CDR3 contains 13 residues. The CDR3 nucleotides read TGCGCCAGCAGCCAAGAATCTGCCCTGGGAGCTTTCTTT. Its protein is CASSQESALGAFF.

The CDR3: CASSVAGGANEQFF. CDR3 in DNA: TGTGCCAGCAGTGTAGCGGGAGGGGCGAATGAGCAGTTCTTC. The chain links TRBV2 to TRBJ2-1; 11 bases align to TRBD2. J lost 7 bases, V lost 4 bases, and 3 bases had no gene match. The CDR3 spans 14 residues. Germline values: CDR1 SNHLY, CDR2 FYNNEI.

In DNA, the CDR3 is TGTGCCAGCAGTTTATCTGTTCGGCGGGCAGGACTAGCGGATAGCTCCTACGAGCAGTACTTC. Its protein product is CASSLSVRRAGLADSSYEQYF. The chain is built from TRBV27 and TRBJ2-7; 10 nucleotides align to TRBD2. This CDR3 is built from 21 residues. The V and J ends lost 0 bases and 0 bases, in that order; junction bases with no gene match: 17. CDR1 and CDR2 from the germline V gene are MNHEY and SMNVEV (reference sequence).